Below, 11 T cell receptor beta chains from the same sample are listed, as sequenced in a study of regulatory T cells in long-lasting Graves disease. CDR3-region Arm-PCR and iRepertoire HTBI primers produced the TCR beta libraries. TCRdb called the multiplex PCR reads again in MiXCR, with one record for every CDR3 protein. The table includes 430,000 or so distinct CDR3 sequences, roughly 23% detected once. Described time point: persistent/refractory GD, antithyroid drugs over 5 years with positive TRAb. Extracted RNA from PBMCs served as the source of the TCR library. Sequenced here: peripheral blood mononuclear cells (PBMCs), sampled when the disease was refractory, from a patient treated with antithyroid drugs. The receptor source for this set is a female donor with Graves disease.

J is TRBJ1-6 and V is TRBV5-1; TRBD1 might be the D (5 bases). From germline, CDR1 is SGHRS and CDR2 YFSETQ. The CDR3 length is 16 residues. Between the trimmed V and J ends, which lost 0 bases and 10 bases, there was a span of 17 bases. This CDR3 reads CASSLEGKQGGSPLHF. The CDR3 nucleotides are TGCGCCAGCAGCTTGGAGGGGAAGCAGGGTGGATCACCCCTCCACTTT.

The chain is built from TRBV24-1 and TRBJ2-5; 7 bases align to TRBD1. V lost 9 bases to trimming and J lost 5 bases; unmatched junction nucleotides: 11. CDR1 KGHDR and CDR2 SFDVKD come from the germline V gene. The CDR3 spans 14 residues. This CDR3 reads CATARKGAEETQYF. The CDR3 DNA sequence: TGTGCCACCGCTCGAAAGGGGGCCGAGGAGACCCAGTACTTC.

In the case of this clonotype: A much larger clone sits a single nucleotide away, making a read error possible. As the CDR3 is not closed by the conserved phenylalanine or tryptophan, this likely results from a read error. The rearrangement links TRBV20-1 to TRBJ1-1; D is uncertain. This CDR3 region has 11 residues. CDR1 and CDR2 from the germline V gene are DFQATT and SNEGSKA (reference sequence). Trimming took 3 bases from V and 6 from J, leaving 8 bases between them. The CDR3 spells CSARSLAEAFL. CDR3 coding DNA: TGCAGTGCTAGGTCACTGGCTGAAGCTTTCTTG.

This clonotype has ten or more counts. The J gene is TRBJ1-1, the V gene TRBV28; 9 bases match TRBD1. Per germline, CDR1 MDHEN and CDR2 SYDVKM. The CDR3 extends over 16 amino acids. Trimming removed 7 bases from V and 4 bases from J; junction bases left unmatched: 13. CDR3 nucleotides: TGTGCCAGCAACCTTCCTGGACAGGGGAGTGTCACTGAAGCTTTCTTT. Encoded protein: CASNLPGQGSVTEAFF.

This clonotype was counted only a few times. The J gene is TRBJ2-5, the V gene TRBV11-2, with TRBD2 matching over 10 bases. Germline V gene sequence: CDR1 SGHAT, CDR2 FQNNGV. V lost 5 bases, J lost 5 bases, and 17 bases stayed unmatched. This CDR3 has 18 amino acids. As DNA, the CDR3 is TGTGCCAGCAGCCACCAAGAGAGGGCAGCGGGAGGGGCGGAGACCCAGTACTTC. Translation: CASSHQERAAGGAETQYF.

This clonotype was found many times. CDR3 loop: CASTKSATGVNTEAFF. CDR3 nucleotides: TGTGCCAGCACCAAATCCGCCACAGGGGTGAACACTGAAGCTTTCTTT. This chain uses TRBV27 with TRBJ1-1; 7 positions agree with TRBD1. The germline V gene encodes CDR1 MNHEY and CDR2 SMNVEV (reference sequence). This CDR3 has 16 amino acids. Germline trimming cut 7 bases from V and 0 bases from J; bases unmatched to any gene: 11.

This clonotype has at least ten counts. V gene TRBV28 combines with J gene TRBJ2-5; D may be TRBD1 or TRBD2 (5 bases each). V was trimmed by 5 bases and J by 1 base, leaving 11 bases between them. The length of the CDR3 is 14 residues. From germline, CDR1 is MDHEN and CDR2 SYDVKM. The DNA for the CDR3 is TGTGCCAGCAGTCCGGGGACGGCCCAAGAGACCCAGTACTTC. It encodes CASSPGTAQETQYF.

This clonotype was found a few times. The V call is TRBV7-2, the J call TRBJ2-7, with a weak D call TRBD2 (6 bases). Per germline, CDR1 SGHTA and CDR2 FQGNSA. This CDR3 is built from 16 residues. Trimming stripped 2 bases from V and 0 bases from J, with 14 bases between. The CDR3 spells CASSLSRRASSYEQYF. The CDR3 coding sequence is TGTGCCAGCAGCTTATCTCGGAGGGCAAGCTCCTACGAGCAGTACTTC.

This clonotype was detected ten times or more. The chain joins TRBV2 to TRBJ1-1; a weak D match, TRBD1 (5 bases). Trimming shortened V by 9 bases and J by 8 bases, and 13 bases separated the two germline ends. Per germline, CDR1 SNHLY and CDR2 FYNNEI. The CDR3 covers 11 residues. The CDR3 sequence is CARGVRGEAFF. CDR3 bases: TGTGCCAGAGGGGTTCGAGGGGAAGCTTTCTTT. The variable domain in full, with the rest retrieved from reference TRBV2 and TRBJ1-1, is EPEVTQTPSHQVTQMGQEVILRCVPISNHLYFYWYRQILGQKVEFLVSFYNNEISEKSEIFDDQFSVERPDGSNFTLKIRSTKLEDSAMYFCARGVRGEAFFGQGTRLTVV.

CDR3 loop: CSAGLAGAYEQYF. The CDR3 region has the DNA TGCAGTGCTGGACTAGCGGGGGCCTACGAGCAGTACTTC. This chain links TRBV20-1 with TRBJ2-7, with TRBD2 identical over 13 bases. Germline CDR1 and CDR2: DFQATT and SNEGSKA (reference sequence). The V gene end was trimmed by 5 bases and the J gene end by 2 bases; junction bases not matched to a gene: 0. The CDR3 is made up of 13 amino acids.

This clonotype was counted many times. The junction does not match germline at one end; this may be a read error. This sequence joins TRBV7-9 and TRBJ2-7, with D tentatively TRBD1 or TRBD2 (5 bases each). CDR1 SEHNR and CDR2 FQNEAQ come from the germline V gene (reference sequence). CDR3 size: 14 residues. CDR3 residues: CASSLGQGAYEQYF. CDR3 nucleotide sequence: TGTGCCAGCAGTTTAGGCCAGGGAGCCTACGAGCAGTACTTC.